Given below is one TCR beta chain in context. This clone has only one observation. This receptor's antigen is unknown. No per-base quality is available; no much larger clone lies one base away. This entry comes from a study of blood T cell repertoires in COVID-19 (dated by TCRdb to the early 2020s). A note on the overall study: The collaborator samples originated in the United States, Italy and Spain and spanned the acute and convalescent phases of COVID-19. The repertoires were released in a freely available public database intended as a resource for research on the immune response to SARS-CoV-2. The prospective study material was composed of cDNA or gDNA derived from T cells, B-cell-depleted T cells, or PBMCs. Samples were obtained from the ongoing ImmuneRACE study (first 160 participants) and from 1,254 subjects provided by 6 global collaborators. Where HLA class I and class II types were available, the types were taken from metadata supplied by the sample provider, not from assay-based typing. Deeply sampled blood TCRbeta repertoires from subjects exposed to, actively infected with, or recovered from COVID-19 were included in the dataset. Sample metadata almost always included a de-identified subject ID, COVID-19 status, age in years and sex. Broad study findings and their caveats: The quantity of clinical and demographic metadata differed by source and by participant and was supplied without curation.

The collaborating institutions used their own protocols to collect whole blood in K2EDTA tubes. Collaborator samples were shipped for TCRbeta analysis as frozen whole blood, isolated PBMCs, or DNA extracted from either sample type. The immunoSEQ Assay, a bias-controlled multiplex PCR, was used to amplify TCRbeta CDR3 regions from genomic DNA. Under the source paper's analysis protocol: Nucleated cell counts per sample were estimated from amplification of reference gene primers within the assay. To quantify the absolute abundance of each unique TCRbeta CDR3 rearrangement, sequence reads were collapsed and filtered. For each sample, productive Simpson clonality was calculated as the square root of Simpson's diversity index over productive rearrangements. Sourced from immuneACCESS, this table was stored by TCRdb with only in-frame sequences that have V and J called. A share of the clones is absent; for the studies checked, an unresolved V gene accounts for under half, and the remainder has no known explanation. V and J calls and clone size are as listed in that table; D and trimming were resolved from the DNA. A total of 95,000 to 100,000 clones appear in this sample, under 90% of them only once. The ten largest clones add up to approximately 24% of the sample.

Sequenced input: peripheral blood. The TCR was taken from a human donor in a cohort sampled during active COVID-19.

The DNA sequence reads TGTGCCAGCTCACCAACCGGACTAGCGGGAGGGCGGTCCTACAATGAGCAGTTCTTC. This is translated as CASSPTGLAGGRSYNEQFF. The V gene is TRBV18 and the J gene is TRBJ2-1; 15 nucleotides in the junction match TRBD2. The CDR3 has 19 amino acids, counting the end cysteine and phenylalanine. Only CDR3 DNA is held: 57 bases, read in frame from base 1. For this chain, trimming is 2 bases at the V end and 1 base at the J end, and the number of junction bases without a gene match is 6. The germline V gene specifies KGHSH as CDR1 and LQKENI as CDR2. Where the CDR3 stops, the reference TRBV18 and TRBJ2-1 genes take over; the full variable domain is NAGVMQNPRHLVRRRGQEARLRCSPMKGHSHVYWYRQLPEEGLKFMVYLQKENIIDESGMPKERFSAEFPKEGPSILRIQQVVRGDSAAYFCASSPTGLAGGRSYNEQFFGPGTRLTVL.